This T cell receptor beta chain was found in a study of T cells after yellow fever vaccination (dated 2019 in TCRdb). Describing the broader study: The SMART-Seq v4 Ultra Low Input RNA kit was used to prepare libraries from fractions with low cell numbers. To follow T-cell clones before and after both primary and booster YFV17D yellow fever vaccination, bulk TCR alpha and beta repertoires underwent longitudinal sequencing. Two healthy male donors made up the cohort, one aged 18 to 29 years and the other aged 30 to 40 years. Blood samples were taken at several timepoints before and after primary and secondary immunization, and bulk PBMC replicates and cell subsets were isolated.

Sample treatment or condition, as interpreted from the label and publication: live attenuated yellow fever vaccine strain. At every blood-draw timepoint, two biological replicates of bulk PBMCs were collected. A standard Ficoll-Paque protocol was used to isolate PBMCs from peripheral blood. TriZol was used to extract RNA from bulk PBMCs, from CD4 and CD8 fractions, and from dextramer-positive and dextramer-negative fractions. Here is what the overall study found, with its caveats: FACS-sorted repertoires could contain abundant contaminating clonotypes from the bulk population, so computational filtering was required. A small fraction of clonotypes appeared in both the CD4 and CD8 compartments, likely as a result of convergent recombination. The study included only a couple of donors, which limits how far the findings can be generalized. Most clones expanded after primary vaccination (around 96% of CD4 and over 80% of CD8) were re-detected after the booster, suggesting that broad memory maintenance occurred. The secondary T-cell response was found to be weaker but faster than the primary response, with a peak reached on day 5 rather than on day 15.

The CDR3 has 18 amino acids, counting the end cysteine and phenylalanine. Only the CDR3 part of the read is kept: 54 bases, read in frame from the first base. The junction shows trimming of 2 bases on V and 7 bases on J, and the gene matches do not reach 14 bases of it. In the germline V gene (reference sequence), CDR1 corresponds to SEHNR and CDR2 to FQNEAQ. The table lists this clonotype with many counts. Its antigen specificity is not known. Base-call qualities are not available, and no considerably larger clone is one nucleotide away. TCR cDNA was synthesized by 5'RACE template switching, through which a universal primer site and unique molecular identifiers were introduced. cDNA synthesis was primed from both the TCR alpha and TCR beta constant segments. Libraries were amplified in two PCR steps, with sample barcodes and sequencing adapters added in the second step. Sequencing of the libraries was done on either Illumina HiSeq 2500 (2x100 bp) or NovaSeq (2x150 bp). The paper's data handling went like this. MIGEC handled demultiplexing of reads and collapsing into UMI consensus sequences, while MiXCR performed V(D)J alignment. Using edgeR on replicate PBMC samples, clonotypes were called vaccine-responding if FDR was below 0.01 and the log2 fold change was above 5 up to day 15. Each bulk clonotype received a CD4 or CD8 identity based on whether the sequenced CD4 or CD8 repertoire contained that clonotype at higher abundance. The public reads were run again by TCRdb, first through fastp at Q25 and then through MiXCR, and only productive beta chains were kept. Duplicate CDR3 protein sequences are folded into a single record with the most common DNA and genes. Clone size and V and J calls follow TCRdb, not the original study. The sample contains 450,000 to 550,000 distinct CDR3 sequences, 15% to 20% of them found a single time. The ten largest clones take up 13% to 15% of the sample.

The sequence links TRBV7-9 to TRBJ2-1; TRBD2 fits 10 bases in the junction. The specimen was PBMCs, collected 15 days after the yellow fever booster vaccination. The TCR originated in a man aged 30 to 39 who received the YFV17D yellow fever vaccine. For the CDR3, the sequence is CASSLPHRLAGVGNEQFF. The DNA is as follows: TGTGCCAGCAGCTTACCTCATCGTCTAGCGGGAGTGGGGAATGAGCAGTTCTTC. With all but the CDR3 taken from the reference TRBV7-9 and TRBJ2-1 genes, the full variable domain is: DTGVSQNPRHKITKRGQNVTFRCDPISEHNRLYWYRQTLGQGPEFLTYFQNEAQLEKSRLLSDRFSAERPKGSFSTLEIQRTEQGDSAMYLCASSLPHRLAGVGNEQFFGPGTRLTVL.